These T cell receptor beta chains were read from a single sample in a study of T cells in Graves' hyperthyroidism and ophthalmopathy. TCRdb redid the calling of the multiplex PCR reads with MiXCR, one entry per CDR3 protein. The data contain around 600,000 distinct CDR3 sequences, approximately 14% of them singletons. The sequencing input was blood. These receptors were taken from a woman aged 50 to 65 with Graves' ophthalmopathy. The CDR3 runs from the conserved cysteine through the conserved F or W. The order of the fields is D gene, clone size, V gene, J gene, CDR3 DNA, CDR3 protein. A D gene is named only where the DNA matches it firmly. The size of a clone is reported for some rows only, either as once, few or many, or as a class for expanded clones.

>TRBD1|few|TRBV7-3|TRBJ1-1
TGTGCCAGCAGCTTAGAAGGACAGGGGCTCACTGAAGCTTTCTTT
CASSLEGQGLTEAFF
>.|many|TRBV4-3|TRBJ1-1
TGCGCCAGCAGCCAAGGCGCACGTTTGAACACTGAAGCTTTCTTT
CASSQGARLNTEAFF
>TRBD2|many|TRBV12-3/TRBV12-4|TRBJ2-1
TGTGCCAGTCCCTCAATAGCGGGAGGCCCCTATACCTACAATGAGCAGTTCTTC
CASPSIAGGPYTYNEQFF
>TRBD2|.|TRBV11-3|TRBJ2-1
TGTGCCAGTAGCCCTGATCCGGGACTAGCTCTCTATGAGCAGTTCTTC
CASSPDPGLALYEQFF
>.|few|TRBV2|TRBJ2-1
TGTGCCAGCAGTTTCCGGACAGACGAGCAGTTCTTC
CASSFRTDEQFF
>.|few|TRBV10-2|TRBJ2-7
TGCGCCAGCAGGGGACTTTTCCCCTACGAGCAGTACTTC
CASRGLFPYEQYF
>TRBD2|.|TRBV29-1|TRBJ2-1
TGCAGCGTTGAAGGTAAACGTTCACTAGCGGGAAATGAGCAGTTCTTC
CSVEGKRSLAGNEQFF
>TRBD1|.|TRBV4-3|TRBJ1-5
TGCGCCAGCAGCCAAGATGCGACAGGGAATAGCAATCAGCCCCAGCATTTT
CASSQDATGNSNQPQHF
>.|few|TRBV24-1|TRBJ2-1
TGTGCCACCAGTGATTTGCCGGGAAGGCCTGATGAGCAGTTCTTC
CATSDLPGRPDEQFF
>.|many|TRBV11-2|TRBJ2-5
TGTGCCAGCAGCTGGGGATACAAAGAGACCCAGTACTTC
CASSWGYKETQYF
>.|many|TRBV6-1|TRBJ1-1
TGTGCCAGCAGTGAACCGGGACTGACTTATAGCACTGAAGCTTTCTTT
CASSEPGLTYSTEAFF
>.|few|TRBV7-2|TRBJ1-4
TGTGCCAGCAGCTTAGAGCCAGGGAAGGGGGAGAAACTGTTTTTT
CASSLEPGKGEKLFF
>TRBD1|few|TRBV13|TRBJ2-2
TGTGCCAGCAGCTTAAAGGACAGGGTGAACACCGGGGAGCTGTTTTTT
CASSLKDRVNTGELFF
>.|many|TRBV2|TRBJ1-5
TGTGCCAGCAGTGTAGGGGGGATGATCAGCAATCAGCCCCAGCATTTT
CASSVGGMISNQPQHF
>.|once|TRBV6-2/TRBV6-3|TRBJ1-6
TGTGCCAGCAGTTACGGGCAGTATAATTCACCCCTCCACTTT
CASSYGQYNSPLHF
>TRBD1|.|TRBV10-3|TRBJ2-3
TGTGCCATCAGTACGTCGACAGGGTCAAGCACAGATACGCAGTATTTT
CAISTSTGSSTDTQYF
>TRBD1|many|TRBV6-2/TRBV6-3|TRBJ2-1
TGTGCCAGCAGTTGGACAGGGATGCCCTACAATGAGCAGTTCTTC
CASSWTGMPYNEQFF
>TRBD2|few|TRBV25-1|TRBJ2-1
TGTGCCAGCAGTGAATCCGGACTAGCCGGCAATGAGCAGTTCTTC
CASSESGLAGNEQFF
>.|.|TRBV29-1|TRBJ1-1
TGCAGCGCCCAGGAAAACCGGGGGAACACTGAAGCTTTCTTT
CSAQENRGNTEAFF
>TRBD1|many|TRBV4-1|TRBJ1-1
TGCGCCAGCAGCGGGACAGGGAAGAACACTGAAGCTTTCTTT
CASSGTGKNTEAFF
>TRBD1|many|TRBV6-1|TRBJ1-5
TGTGCCAGCAGTGGGACAGGGTCCATTCCCCAGCATTTT
CASSGTGSIPQHF
>TRBD1|few|TRBV29-1|TRBJ2-7
TGCAGCGTCCGGACAGGAGCCTACGAGCAGTACTTC
CSVRTGAYEQYF
>TRBD1|many|TRBV12-3/TRBV12-4|TRBJ2-7
TGTGCCAGCAGTGCGGCGAGCCAGGGGGCGGGGGAGCAGTACTTC
CASSAASQGAGEQYF
>TRBD2|many|TRBV7-2|TRBJ2-1
TGTGCCAGCAGCTTAGGGGGGCTAGCGGGAGGTGAGCAGTTCTTC
CASSLGGLAGGEQFF
>.|few|TRBV5-6|TRBJ2-7
TGTGCCAGCAGCTTGTCCGGGGTTATGTACGAGCAGTACTTC
CASSLSGVMYEQYF
>.|many|TRBV12-3/TRBV12-4|TRBJ1-1
TGTGCCAGCAGTTTCTCCAGGGACACTGAAGCTTTCTTT
CASSFSRDTEAFF
>.|many|TRBV2|TRBJ1-1
TGTGCCAGCAGTGAGGGTGTGAACACTGAAGCTTTCTTT
CASSEGVNTEAFF
>.|many|TRBV3-2|TRBJ1-5
TGTGCCAGCCCGACAGGGGGATATAGCAATCAGCCCCAGCATTTT
CASPTGGYSNQPQHF
>TRBD1|few|TRBV12-3/TRBV12-4|TRBJ1-3
TGTGCCAGCAGTTTGCGGGGGGACAGGGGCTCAGATTTT
CASSLRGDRGSDF
>.|few|TRBV28|TRBJ1-5
TGTGCCAGCACGGGACGCAATCAGCCCCAGCATTTT
CASTGRNQPQHF
>.|.|TRBV28|TRBJ2-7
TGTGCCAGCAGTTTTCGCGGGACAGAAGCCTACGAGCAGTACTTC
CASSFRGTEAYEQYF
>TRBD2|many|TRBV6-2/TRBV6-3|TRBJ2-1
TGTGCCAGCAGAGAGGGCCTAGCGGGTTCCTACAATGAGCAGTTCTTC
CASREGLAGSYNEQFF
>TRBD1|.|TRBV25-1|TRBJ1-1
TGTGCCAGCAGTCCAGGGGGGTTTGGCACTGAAGCTTTCTTT
CASSPGGFGTEAFF
>.|.|TRBV19|TRBJ1-5
TGTGCCAGTAGTATTGGTTGGCAGGTCCATCAGCCCCAGCATTTT
CASSIGWQVHQPQHF
>TRBD1|many|TRBV5-1|TRBJ2-7
TGCGCCAGCAGCTTACCGGGACAGTTTGGGCTCGGCTACGAGCAGTACTTC
CASSLPGQFGLGYEQYF
>.|many|TRBV30|TRBJ1-1
TGTGCCTGGAGTGTACTAGAGCGCATGAACACTGAAGCTTTCTTT
CAWSVLERMNTEAFF
>.|few|TRBV6-6|TRBJ2-1
TGTGCCAGCAGTTACTCTCAGGGGCGGAATGAGCAGTTCTTC
CASSYSQGRNEQFF
>.|many|TRBV4-3|TRBJ2-3
TGCGCCAGCAGACTCGATTGGACTGCAGGTGATACGCAGTATTTT
CASRLDWTAGDTQYF
>TRBD1|many|TRBV28|TRBJ1-5
TGTGCCAGCCGCCCCGGGGGGACAGTCAATCAGCCCCAGCATTTT
CASRPGGTVNQPQHF
>.|.|TRBV15|TRBJ1-6
TGTGCCACCAGCCCCGGGGGCTCCTATAATTCACCCCTCCACTTT
CATSPGGSYNSPLHF
>TRBD2|many|TRBV5-1|TRBJ2-1
TGCGCCAGCAGCACATCTACTAGCGGGAGTTTTGGTGAGCAGTTCTTC
CASSTSTSGSFGEQFF
>.|many|TRBV20-1|TRBJ1-1
TGCAGTGCAACAAAGCCCCCGAACACTGAAGCTTTCTTT
CSATKPPNTEAFF
>.|many|TRBV3-1|TRBJ2-1
TGTGCCAGCAGCCAACTCCGGGACAATGAGCAGTTCTTC
CASSQLRDNEQFF
>.|.|TRBV9|TRBJ2-7
TGTGCCAGCAGCGTACAAGGGAGGTCCTACGAGCAGTACTTC
CASSVQGRSYEQYF